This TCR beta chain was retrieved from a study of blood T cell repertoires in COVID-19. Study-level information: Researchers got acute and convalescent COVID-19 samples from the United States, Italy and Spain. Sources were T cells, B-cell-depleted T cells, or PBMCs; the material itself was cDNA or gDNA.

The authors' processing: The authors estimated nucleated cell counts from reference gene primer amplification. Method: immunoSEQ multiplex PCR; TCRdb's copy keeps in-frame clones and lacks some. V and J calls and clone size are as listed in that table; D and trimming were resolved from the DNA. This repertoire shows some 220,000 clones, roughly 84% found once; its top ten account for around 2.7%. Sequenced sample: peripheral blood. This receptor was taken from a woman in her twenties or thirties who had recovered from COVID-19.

CDR3 region: CASKKEDQETQYF. DNA of the CDR3: TGTGCCAGTAAAAAGGAGGACCAAGAGACCCAGTACTTC. V is TRBV19 and J is TRBJ2-5; tentatively, D is TRBD2 (5 bases). Per germline, CDR1 LNHDA and CDR2 SQIVND (reference sequence). Trimming cost V 7 bases and J 0 bases, with 9 bases left between them. The CDR3 is 13 amino acids.